This T cell receptor beta chain was observed in a study of cytomegalovirus exposure and HLA in healthy donors. The PCR made use of 60 Vbeta and 13 Jbeta primers. Generated by immunoSEQ multiplex PCR, the TCRdb table keeps only in-frame clones and is missing some. Of around 120,000 clones detected, about four fifths appear once; the ten largest clones hold more than 1.5%. About this clone: Its antigen is undetermined.

From germline, CDR1 is MGHRA and CDR2 YSYEKL. The CDR3 runs to 16 residues. V shed 4 bases and J shed 0 bases, with 13 bases lying between them. Healthy bone marrow donors formed the donor group. Study-wide findings and caveats: Presence/absence comparisons presumed near-even sequencing depth among donors.

Sequencing used PBMCs. The chain recombines TRBV4-1 with TRBJ2-1, with D tentatively TRBD2 (6 bases). The receptor comes from a woman between 18 and 29 years old in good health and CMV-seronegative. The CDR3 DNA sequence: TGCGCCAGCAGCCGGGGGACTTCCGGCTCCTACAATGAGCAGTTCTTC. This translates into CASSRGTSGSYNEQFF.